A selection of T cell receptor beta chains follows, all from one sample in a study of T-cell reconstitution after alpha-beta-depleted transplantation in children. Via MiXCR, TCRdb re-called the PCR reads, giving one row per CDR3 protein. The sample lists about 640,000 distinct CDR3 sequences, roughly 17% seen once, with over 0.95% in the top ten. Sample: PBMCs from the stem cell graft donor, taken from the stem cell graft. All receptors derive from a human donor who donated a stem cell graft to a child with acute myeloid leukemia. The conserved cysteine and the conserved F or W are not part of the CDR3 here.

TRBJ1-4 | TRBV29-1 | SVVSPGINEKLF
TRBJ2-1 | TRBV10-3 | AIRSSTYNEQF
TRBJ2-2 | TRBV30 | AWSLQGAGELF
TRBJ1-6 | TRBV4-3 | ASSQAGRLNSPLH
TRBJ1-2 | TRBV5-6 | ASSLAEGGTFGYT
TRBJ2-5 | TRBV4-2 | ASSPGPPGYQY
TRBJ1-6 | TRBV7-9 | ASSRQSDNSPLH
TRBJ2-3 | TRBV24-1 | ATSDLGNSGGTDTQY
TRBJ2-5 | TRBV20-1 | SACRGSGGALETQY
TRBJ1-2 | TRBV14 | ASSQGQTVGYT
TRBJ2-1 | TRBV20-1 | SAQDGNEQF
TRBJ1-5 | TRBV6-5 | ASSSGPNQPQH
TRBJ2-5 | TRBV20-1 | SAYPPSTRKETQY
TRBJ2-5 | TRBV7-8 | ASSLLGPLDETQY
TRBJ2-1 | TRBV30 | AWSRDRGFL
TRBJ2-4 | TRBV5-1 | ASSLISGAKNIQY
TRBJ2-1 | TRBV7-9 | ASSPEGYEQF
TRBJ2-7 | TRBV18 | ASSPTGTVIEQY
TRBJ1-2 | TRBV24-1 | ATSLHPDEVRKVCT
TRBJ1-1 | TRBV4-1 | ASSQDRKSEAF
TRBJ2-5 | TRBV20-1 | SAKRGGRETQY
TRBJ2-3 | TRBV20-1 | SAREGNAGSTDTQY
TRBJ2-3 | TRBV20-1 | SAPTSGTDTQY
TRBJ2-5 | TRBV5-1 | ASSLAQQETQY
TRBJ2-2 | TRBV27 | ASSQLTGELF
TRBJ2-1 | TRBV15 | ATSPRGGGYNEQF
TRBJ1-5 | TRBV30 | AWSSKGRNQPQH
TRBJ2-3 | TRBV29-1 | SVDRGEGTDTQY
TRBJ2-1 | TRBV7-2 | ASSTGQAHNEQF
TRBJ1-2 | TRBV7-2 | ASSFPRTENYGYT
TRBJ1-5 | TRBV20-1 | SAHNRDRGFSNQPQH
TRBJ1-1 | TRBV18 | ASSPAQGFEAF
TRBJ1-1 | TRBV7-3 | ASSLKPGANTEAF
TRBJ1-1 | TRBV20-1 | SATSRATEAF
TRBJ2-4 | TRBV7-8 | ASSGDRGLAKNIQY
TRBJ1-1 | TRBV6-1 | ALRASGTEAF
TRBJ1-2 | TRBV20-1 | SATSPTENLANYGYT
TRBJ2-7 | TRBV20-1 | SARGTRSYEQY
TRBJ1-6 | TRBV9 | ASSVGGSYNSPLH
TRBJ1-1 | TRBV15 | ATSRDKLWGENTEAF
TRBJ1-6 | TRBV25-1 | ASSDTWAVLH
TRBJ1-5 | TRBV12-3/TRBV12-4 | ASSLAQGPHSNQPQH
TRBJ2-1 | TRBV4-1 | ASSQELAGVVEQF
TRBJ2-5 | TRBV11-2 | ASSLGVGVETQY
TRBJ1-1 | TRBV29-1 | SVGAEWSTEAF
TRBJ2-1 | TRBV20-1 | SASEVTYNEQF